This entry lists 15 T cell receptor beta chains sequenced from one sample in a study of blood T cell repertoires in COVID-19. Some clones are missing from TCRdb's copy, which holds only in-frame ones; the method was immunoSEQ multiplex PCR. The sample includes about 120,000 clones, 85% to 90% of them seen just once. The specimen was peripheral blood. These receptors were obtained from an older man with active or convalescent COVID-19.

The CDR3 nucleotides read TGTGCCAGCAGCCCCGCCGAGGGCTACGAGCAGTACTTC. This translates into CASSPAEGYEQYF. The rearrangement uses TRBV11-3 and TRBJ2-7; perhaps TRBD2 as D (5 bases). The CDR3 has 13 residues. The V gene's germline CDR1 is SGHNT and CDR2 YENEEA. Trimming cost V 5 bases and J 3 bases, with 11 bases left between them. Drawing the rest from reference TRBV11-3 and TRBJ2-7, the complete variable domain is EAGVVQSPRYKIIEKKQPVAFWCNPISGHNTLYWYLQNLGQGPELLIRYENEEAVDDSQLPKDRFSAERLKGVDSTLKIQPAELGDSAVYLCASSPAEGYEQYFGPGTRLTVT.

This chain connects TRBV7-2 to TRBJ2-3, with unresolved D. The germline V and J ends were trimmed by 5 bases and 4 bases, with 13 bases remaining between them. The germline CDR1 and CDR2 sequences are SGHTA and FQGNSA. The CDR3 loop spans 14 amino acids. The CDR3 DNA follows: TGTGCCAGCAGCCTAAGGATGGAGTCAGATACGCAGTATTTT. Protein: CASSLRMESDTQYF. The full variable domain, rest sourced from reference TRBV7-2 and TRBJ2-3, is GAGVSQSPSNKVTEKGKDVELRCDPISGHTALYWYRQSLGQGLEFLIYFQGNSAPDKSGLPSDRFSAERTGGSVSTLTIQRTQQEDSAVYLCASSLRMESDTQYFGPGTRLTVL.

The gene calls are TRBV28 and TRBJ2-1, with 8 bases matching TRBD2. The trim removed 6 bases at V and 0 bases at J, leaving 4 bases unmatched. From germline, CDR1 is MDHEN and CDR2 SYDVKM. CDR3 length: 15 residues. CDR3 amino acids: CASSQSGSSYNEQFF. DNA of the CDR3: TGTGCCAGCAGCCAGAGCGGGAGCTCCTACAATGAGCAGTTCTTC.

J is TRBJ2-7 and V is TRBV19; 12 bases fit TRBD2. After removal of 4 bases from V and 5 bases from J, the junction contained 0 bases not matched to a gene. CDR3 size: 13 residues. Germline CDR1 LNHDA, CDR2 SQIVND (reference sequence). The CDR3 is CASSRLAGDEQYF. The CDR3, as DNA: TGTGCCAGTAGTAGACTAGCGGGAGACGAGCAGTACTTC.

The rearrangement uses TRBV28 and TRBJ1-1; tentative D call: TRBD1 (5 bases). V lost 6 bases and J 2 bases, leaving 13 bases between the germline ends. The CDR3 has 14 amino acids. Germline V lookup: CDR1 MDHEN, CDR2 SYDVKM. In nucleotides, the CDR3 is TGTGCCAGCAGGTCCCCGTGGGGCAACACTGAAGCTTTCTTT. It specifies CASRSPWGNTEAFF.

CDR3 residues: CASSYGRGQSYNEQFF. CDR3 DNA: TGTGCCAGCAGTTACGGTAGGGGACAGAGCTACAATGAGCAGTTCTTC. The chain combines TRBV6-5 with TRBJ2-1, with TRBD1 matching over 7 bases. V shed 2 bases, J shed 3 bases, and the junction held 7 bases outside the gene matches. The CDR3 is 16 amino acids. The V gene's germline CDR1 is MNHEY and CDR2 SVGAGI.

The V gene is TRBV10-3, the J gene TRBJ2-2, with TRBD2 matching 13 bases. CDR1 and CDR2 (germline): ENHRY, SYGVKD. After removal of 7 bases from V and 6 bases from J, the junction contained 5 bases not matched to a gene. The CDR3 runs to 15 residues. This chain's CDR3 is CAITGLAGVPGELFF. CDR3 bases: TGTGCCATCACCGGACTAGCGGGAGTCCCCGGGGAGCTGTTTTTT.

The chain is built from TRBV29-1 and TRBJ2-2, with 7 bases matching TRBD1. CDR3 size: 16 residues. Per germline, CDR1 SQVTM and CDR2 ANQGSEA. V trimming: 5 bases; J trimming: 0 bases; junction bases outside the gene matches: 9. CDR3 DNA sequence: TGCAGCGTTTGGGCCTCGGGACAGTCGAACACCGGGGAGCTGTTTTTT. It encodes CSVWASGQSNTGELFF.

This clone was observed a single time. CDR3 DNA sequence: TGTGCCAGCAGTCCGGTATACTCTGGAAACACCATATATTTT. This translates into CASSPVYSGNTIYF. The chain couples TRBV27 to TRBJ1-3; D is uncertain. V gave up 5 bases and J gave up 0 bases, with 8 bases separating them. CDR1 and CDR2 (germline): MNHEY, SMNVEV (reference sequence). The CDR3 loop spans 14 amino acids.

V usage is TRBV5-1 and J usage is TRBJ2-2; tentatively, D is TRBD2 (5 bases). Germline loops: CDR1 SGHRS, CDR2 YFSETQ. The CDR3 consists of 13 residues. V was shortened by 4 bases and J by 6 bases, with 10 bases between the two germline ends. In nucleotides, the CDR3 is TGCGCCAGCAGCGGGAGTGACGCCGGGGAGCTGTTTTTT. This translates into CASSGSDAGELFF.

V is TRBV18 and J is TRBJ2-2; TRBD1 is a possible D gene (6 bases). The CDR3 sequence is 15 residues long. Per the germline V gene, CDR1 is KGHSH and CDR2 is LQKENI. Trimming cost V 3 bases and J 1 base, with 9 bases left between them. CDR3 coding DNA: TGTGCCAGCTCACCCGCGACAGGGAACACCGGGGAGCTGTTTTTT. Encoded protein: CASSPATGNTGELFF.

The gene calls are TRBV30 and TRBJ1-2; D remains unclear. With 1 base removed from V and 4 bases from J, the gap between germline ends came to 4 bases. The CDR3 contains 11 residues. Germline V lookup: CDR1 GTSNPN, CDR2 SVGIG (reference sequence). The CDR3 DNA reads TGTGCCTGGAGTGCCATCTATGGCTACACCTTC. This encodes CAWSAIYGYTF.

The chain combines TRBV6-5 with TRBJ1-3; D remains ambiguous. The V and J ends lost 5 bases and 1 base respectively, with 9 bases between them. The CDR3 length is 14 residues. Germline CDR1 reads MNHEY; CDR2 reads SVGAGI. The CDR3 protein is CASSRGFSGNTIYF. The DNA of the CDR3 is TGTGCCAGCAGTCGGGGATTTTCTGGAAACACCATATATTTT.

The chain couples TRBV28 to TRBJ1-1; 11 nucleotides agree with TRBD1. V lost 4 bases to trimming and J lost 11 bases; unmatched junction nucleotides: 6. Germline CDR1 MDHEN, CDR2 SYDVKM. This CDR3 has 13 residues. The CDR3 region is CASSSRTGGRAFF. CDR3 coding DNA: TGTGCCAGCAGTTCCCGGACAGGGGGCCGCGCTTTCTTT.

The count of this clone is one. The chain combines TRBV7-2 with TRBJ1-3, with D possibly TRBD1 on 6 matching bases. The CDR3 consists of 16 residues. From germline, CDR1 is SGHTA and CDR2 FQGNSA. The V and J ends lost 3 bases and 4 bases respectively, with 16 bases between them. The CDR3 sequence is CASSLYQGSGGNTIYF. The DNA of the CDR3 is TGTGCCAGCAGCTTGTACCAGGGGTCTGGCGGAAACACCATATATTTT.